Sequencing of this TCR beta chain was carried out in a study of blood T cell repertoires in COVID-19. Background on the study: Samples taken during acute and convalescent COVID-19 were collected in the United States, Italy and Spain. Nucleic acid was either cDNA or gDNA, and it came from T cells, B-cell-depleted T cells, or PBMCs.

Study processing details: Amplified reference gene primers provided the basis for estimating nucleated cell counts. The method was immunoSEQ multiplex PCR; TCRdb's version includes in-frame clones alone and lacks a portion of them. The DNA was the basis for D and trimming; V, J and clone size are from that table. The sample consists of under 250,000 clones, about 80% of them appearing once. This CDR3 has 12 amino acids. V shed 5 bases, J shed 7 bases, and the junction held 4 bases outside the gene matches. CDR1 is SEHNR and CDR2 is FQNEAQ in the germline V gene (reference sequence). The chain has TRBV7-9 and TRBJ1-1, with 7 bases matching TRBD1. This clonotype was obtained from a woman between 25 and 40 years old who had recovered from COVID-19. Material for sequencing was peripheral blood. CDR3 bases: TGTGCCAGCAGCCTCACAGGGGATGAAGCTTTCTTT. Translating gives CASSLTGDEAFF.